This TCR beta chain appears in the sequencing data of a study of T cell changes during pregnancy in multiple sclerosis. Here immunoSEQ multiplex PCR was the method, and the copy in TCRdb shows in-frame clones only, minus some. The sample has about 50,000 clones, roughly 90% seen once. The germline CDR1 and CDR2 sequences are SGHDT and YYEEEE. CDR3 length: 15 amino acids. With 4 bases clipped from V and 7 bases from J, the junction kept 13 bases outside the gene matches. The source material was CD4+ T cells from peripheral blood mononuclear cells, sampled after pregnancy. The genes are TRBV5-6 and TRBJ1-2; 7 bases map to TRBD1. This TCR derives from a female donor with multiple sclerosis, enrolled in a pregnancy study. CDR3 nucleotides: TGTGCCAGCAGCGAGTCACTGACAGGGTTTAGTGGCTACACCTTC. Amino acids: CASSESLTGFSGYTF.